This TCR beta chain appears in the sequencing data of a study of OX40 agonist ivuxolimab in advanced cancers. The study in broad terms: Ivuxolimab, which targeted the costimulatory receptor OX40 (CD134), was an agonistic, fully human IgG2 monoclonal antibody. Intravenous ivuxolimab was administered to patients every 2 weeks at six dose levels: 0.01, 0.1, 0.3, 1.5, 3 and 10 mg/kg. Of the roughly 54 dose-escalation patients, hepatocellular carcinoma was present in about 20, melanoma in approximately 15, renal cell carcinoma in 9 and head and neck cancer in 9. The dose-escalation cohort was around 84% male with a mean age of approximately 60 years, ranging from 23 to 79. Prior anti-PD-1, anti-PD-L1 or anti-CTLA-4 therapy was permitted, and checkpoint inhibitors had been received by roughly 42% of dose-escalation patients. Partial responses occurred in three dose-escalation patients, of whom one had hepatocellular carcinoma and two had cutaneous melanoma. The purpose of peripheral TCRbeta sequencing was to test whether ivuxolimab changed TCR sequence diversity and led to clonal T-cell expansion. The monotherapy dose-escalation portion (N ≈ 52 patients) of the phase I ivuxolimab trial is reported in the paper. Points the paper makes about the study in general: The antigen specificity of the clonally expanded peripheral T cells was not determined. At doses of 0.1 to 3.0 mg/kg, clonal expansion of both CD4+ and CD8+ T cells in blood was seen between baseline and week 6. On average, CD8+ T cells showed more expanded clones than CD4+ T cells after ivuxolimab. Low levels of normalized T-cell clonal expansion were also seen in some patients who did not respond. Partial responders in the 0.1-3.0 mg/kg groups had among the lowest normalized peripheral clonal expansion, especially among CD8+ T cells.

Note on this clone: Its antigen remains undetermined. There are no base qualities to consult, and no much larger clone falls within one base.

Genomic DNA was extracted from sorted cells for sequencing of the TCRbeta CDR3 region. The immunoSEQ Assay was used to sequence the TCRbeta CDR3 regions. Not all clones reach the TCRdb copy of this immuneACCESS table, which keeps in-frame sequences only. Checked studies attribute under half of the gap to unresolved V genes and leave the rest unexplained. Across this sample there are about 32,000 clones, with 80% to 85% seen only once. The ten largest clones add up to approximately 21% of the sample. The CDR3 covers 16 residues, taking in both the cysteine and the phenylalanine. Just CDR3 DNA is preserved here, 48 bases in frame from base 1. Sequences MDHEN (CDR1) and SYDVKM (CDR2) are obtained from the germline V gene. A distance of 15 bases separates the germline ends of V and J, which lose 1 base and 2 bases respectively. The trial excluded patients who had a history of autoimmune disease or were on systemic immunosuppression. Peripheral blood for TCR sequencing was drawn from every dose cohort at baseline, at cycle 4 day 1 and at cycle 7 day 1. The samples were taken from a phase I, first-in-human, multicenter, open-label dose-escalation trial of ivuxolimab. The trial enrolled adults with locally advanced or metastatic head and neck squamous cell, hepatocellular, melanoma or renal cell carcinoma. Before TCR sequencing, CD4+ T cells and CD8+ T cells from peripheral blood were sorted into separate populations.

This sample comprised CD4+ or CD8+ T cells sorted from blood, obtained in a trial of the OX40 agonist ivuxolimab. This sequence originates from an adult with an advanced solid tumor such as melanoma, head and neck, liver or kidney cancer. This chain is built from TRBV28 and TRBJ2-7, with no reliable assignment of the D segment. This receptor carries the CDR3 CASSLLGRWLTYEQYF. The nucleotides are TGTGCCAGCAGTTTATTAGGCAGGTGGCTTACCTACGAGCAGTACTTC.